One and the same sample provided the 21 T cell receptor beta chains below, sequenced in a study of shared clonotypes between healthy human individuals. The data were produced by immunoSEQ multiplex PCR, yet TCRdb's version contains in-frame clones alone and is incomplete. The sample holds 490,000 or so clones, 60% to 85% seen once. The sequencing input was PBMCs. These receptors were obtained from a woman in her thirties or forties in good health. Some clones in this sample may be carry-over from other donors' samples.

This chain joins TRBV18 and TRBJ2-2, with 8 positions matching TRBD1. The ends lost 3 bases at V and 0 bases at J; junction bases unmatched: 6. CDR3 length equals 17 residues. Per the germline V gene, CDR1 is KGHSH and CDR2 is LQKENI. The CDR3 is CASSPGGTGANTGELFF. The CDR3 DNA follows: TGTGCCAGCTCACCGGGCGGGACAGGAGCGAACACCGGGGAGCTGTTTTTT. The whole variable domain, remainder taken from reference TRBV18 and TRBJ2-2, is NAGVMQNPRHLVRRRGQEARLRCSPMKGHSHVYWYRQLPEEGLKFMVYLQKENIIDESGMPKERFSAEFPKEGPSILRIQQVVRGDSAAYFCASSPGGTGANTGELFFGEGSRLTVL.

Notes on this clone: Within the sample, other DNA sequences also encode this same CDR3. The chain links TRBV20-1 to TRBJ1-2; no clear D gene. CDR1 and CDR2 from the germline V gene are DFQATT and SNEGSKA (reference sequence). The CDR3 extends over 10 amino acids. The V gene lost 6 bases and the J gene lost 6 bases, with 8 bases spanning the gap. The CDR3 protein is CSALGNGYTF. In DNA, the CDR3 is TGCAGTGCCCTGGGGAATGGCTACACCTTC.

In its sample, this clone was seen once. The chain joins TRBV6-1 to TRBJ2-7; D not resolved. V dropped 2 bases and J dropped 3 bases, with 5 bases sitting between them. The CDR3 loop spans 12 amino acids. CDR1 and CDR2 (germline): MNHNS, SASEGT. For the CDR3, the DNA is TGTGCCAGCAGTGAATGGGGCTACGAGCAGTACTTC. Protein product: CASSEWGYEQYF.

This chain connects TRBV5-4 to TRBJ2-5; TRBD1 aligns across 8 bases. The CDR3 extends over 16 amino acids. Germline assignment: CDR1 SGHNT and CDR2 YYREEE (reference sequence). Unmatched junction bases numbered 13, after V lost 4 bases and J lost 5 bases. Here the CDR3 DNA reads TGTGCCAGCAGCCAAGCCGGCCCAGGGGGCGGGGAGACCCAGTACTTC. Its translation: CASSQAGPGGGETQYF.

V gene TRBV5-4 combines with J gene TRBJ2-7; possible D gene TRBD2, 6 bases. The germline V gene encodes CDR1 SGHNT and CDR2 YYREEE (reference sequence). Trimming removed 2 bases from V and 3 bases from J, with 9 bases in between. The CDR3 runs to 13 residues. CDR3 bases: TGTGCCAGCAGCTTAGGAGGGCTCTACGAGCAGTACTTC. Its translation: CASSLGGLYEQYF.

The V gene is TRBV28, the J gene TRBJ2-1; 8 bases map to TRBD2. V lost 4 bases and J lost 0; bases outside the gene matches: 20. Germline-derived CDR1 and CDR2 are MDHEN and SYDVKM. The CDR3 has 21 residues. CDR3 loop: CASSSGIPGLGLRSSYNEQFF. As DNA, the CDR3 is TGTGCCAGCAGTTCCGGAATTCCGGGACTAGGGTTGAGGAGCTCCTACAATGAGCAGTTCTTC.

V is TRBV19 and J is TRBJ2-2; D is ambiguous. The germline gives CDR1 LNHDA, CDR2 SQIVND (reference sequence). V shed 2 bases and J shed 0 bases, with 7 bases lying between them. The CDR3 runs 15 residues. The CDR3 DNA reads TGTGCCAGTAGTATAAACACCGCGAACACCGGGGAGCTGTTTTTT. This gives the protein CASSINTANTGELFF.

This clone was detected only once. This chain joins TRBV28 and TRBJ2-3, with 8 bases lining up with TRBD2. J lost 7 bases, V lost 6 bases, and 9 bases had no gene match. This CDR3 comprises 14 residues. Germline V gene lookup returns CDR1 MDHEN and CDR2 SYDVKM. The CDR3 bases are TGTGCCAGCAGATTGGGACTAGAGCCACATACGCAGTATTTT. It translates to CASRLGLEPHTQYF. Looking up the rest from reference TRBV28 and TRBJ2-3 gives the full variable domain: DVKVTQSSRYLVKRTGEKVFLECVQDMDHENMFWYRQDPGLGLRLIYFSYDVKMKEKGDIPEGYSVSREKKERFSLILESASTNQTSMYLCASRLGLEPHTQYFGPGTRLTVL.

The V and J genes are TRBV2 and TRBJ1-1; D remains unclear. The CDR3 totals 13 residues. Trimming took 7 bases from V and 0 from J, leaving 9 bases between them. CDR1 is SNHLY and CDR2 is FYNNEI in the germline V gene. This chain's CDR3 is CASKQYMNTEAFF. The CDR3 bases are TGTGCCAGCAAACAATATATGAACACTGAAGCTTTCTTT.

The V gene is TRBV9, the J gene TRBJ1-1, with TRBD1 identical over 7 bases. Germline values: CDR1 SGDLS, CDR2 YYNGEE. With V trimmed by 4 bases and J by 2 bases, 8 bases remained unmatched. The CDR3 loop spans 15 amino acids. The CDR3 reads CASSTLPGGNTEAFF. The CDR3 nucleotides are TGTGCCAGCAGCACCCTACCAGGGGGAAACACTGAAGCTTTCTTT.

This clone has just one count. The V gene is TRBV15, the J gene TRBJ2-7; no firm D call. This CDR3 region has 15 residues. V lost 0 bases, J lost 3 bases, and 12 bases lay in between. Germline V gives CDR1 LNHNV, CDR2 YYDKDF (reference sequence). CDR3 region: CATSRDLGFNYEQYF. CDR3 nucleotide sequence: TGTGCCACCAGCAGAGATCTGGGCTTTAACTACGAGCAGTACTTC.

A note on this clone: This is likely an artifact of a read error, given a far larger clone one base away. CDR3 region: CASRSGQRATYEQYF. CDR3 coding DNA: TGTGCCAGCAGAAGTGGACAGAGGGCTACCTACGAGCAGTACTTC. This chain uses TRBV5-4 with TRBJ2-5; a possible D gene is TRBD1 (6 bases). The J call may be faulty, since TRBJ2-7 better matches the DNA end. Germline V gene sequence: CDR1 SGHNT, CDR2 YYREEE (reference sequence). The CDR3 covers 15 residues.

The J gene is TRBJ1-1, the V gene TRBV9; the D is unclear. The CDR3 has 14 residues. The V end lost 0 bases, the J end lost 1 base, and 7 bases lay between the germline ends. In germline, CDR1 is SGDLS, CDR2 YYNGEE. The CDR3 reads CASSVATSNTEAFF. Written as DNA, the CDR3 is TGTGCCAGCAGCGTAGCGACCTCGAACACTGAAGCTTTCTTT. The complete variable domain, with remaining parts taken from reference TRBV9 and TRBJ1-1, reads DSGVTQTPKHLITATGQRVTLRCSPRSGDLSVYWYQQSLDQGLQFLIQYYNGEERAKGNILERFSAQQFPDLHSELNLSSLELGDSALYFCASSVATSNTEAFFGQGTRLTVV.

This clone has a single count. V gene TRBV6-1 combines with J gene TRBJ1-5; 7 bases map to TRBD1. Germline V gene lookup returns CDR1 MNHNS and CDR2 SASEGT. The trim removed 7 bases at V and 0 bases at J, leaving 6 bases unmatched. The CDR3 runs 15 residues. In DNA form, the CDR3 reads TGTGCCAGCAATACAGGGGTGGATAGCAATCAGCCCCAGCATTTT. This sequence encodes CASNTGVDSNQPQHF.

V and J are TRBV4-3 and TRBJ2-1; a weak D match, TRBD1 (5 bases). V was pared by 1 base and J by 9 bases, with 10 bases between. Germline CDR1 LGHNA, CDR2 YSLEER. The CDR3 loop spans 13 amino acids. CDR3 nucleotide sequence: TGCGCCAGCAGCCAAGTCCAGGGCATTGAGCAGTTCTTC. Amino acids: CASSQVQGIEQFF.

V is TRBV7-9 and J is TRBJ2-3; TRBD2 matches at 9 bases. V lost 2 bases and J lost 4; bases outside the gene matches: 10. The germline gives CDR1 SEHNR, CDR2 FQNEAQ (reference sequence). The CDR3 sequence is 17 residues long. The CDR3 protein is CASSLPGAGGIPDTQYF. CDR3 sequence (DNA): TGTGCCAGCAGCTTACCGGGAGCGGGGGGTATCCCAGATACGCAGTATTTT.

The rearrangement links TRBV9 to TRBJ2-1, with a weak D call TRBD2 (5 bases). V gave up 0 bases and J gave up 1 base, with 11 bases separating them. This CDR3 has 16 residues. From germline, CDR1 is SGDLS and CDR2 YYNGEE. The CDR3 here is CASSVAGRGSYNEQFF. CDR3 nucleotide sequence: TGTGCCAGCAGCGTAGCGGGCCGGGGATCCTACAATGAGCAGTTCTTC. Complete variable domain (other parts from reference TRBV9 and TRBJ2-1): DSGVTQTPKHLITATGQRVTLRCSPRSGDLSVYWYQQSLDQGLQFLIQYYNGEERAKGNILERFSAQQFPDLHSELNLSSLELGDSALYFCASSVAGRGSYNEQFFGPGTRLTVL.

This clone was observed a single time. This chain connects TRBV2 to TRBJ1-5; D is ambiguous. The CDR3 has 15 amino acids. V was cut by 6 bases and J by 5 bases, with 17 bases left in between. The germline V gene has CDR1 SNHLY and CDR2 FYNNEI. Here the CDR3 reads CASSSDGQGYQPQHF. The CDR3 DNA reads TGTGCCAGCAGCTCGGACGGGCAAGGGTATCAGCCCCAGCATTTT.

This clone came up once. This sequence joins TRBV6-5 and TRBJ1-1; tentatively, D is TRBD1 (6 bases). This CDR3 is 15 amino acids long. Trimming pared 5 bases from V and 0 bases from J, leaving 13 bases between. Germline values: CDR1 MNHEY, CDR2 SVGAGI. The CDR3 region has the DNA TGTGCCAGCAGTAGTCCAGGGGACATGAACACTGAAGCTTTCTTT. Translated, it gives CASSSPGDMNTEAFF.

This sequence joins TRBV5-4 and TRBJ2-7; 8 nucleotides line up with TRBD1. CDR1 and CDR2 from the germline V gene are SGHNT and YYREEE (reference sequence). This CDR3 is 15 amino acids long. V was clipped by 4 bases and J by 5 bases; unmatched bases: 11. CDR3 DNA: TGTGCCAGCAGCCCCCGGGCAGGGGGCCAACACGAGCAGTACTTC. This encodes CASSPRAGGQHEQYF.

This clone was seen a handful of times. V and J are TRBV5-6 and TRBJ1-4; D is ambiguous. Trimming stripped 0 bases from V and 5 bases from J, with 8 bases between. The CDR3 consists of 14 residues. Germline V CDR1 and CDR2: SGHDT, YYEEEE. The CDR3 coding sequence is TGTGCCAGCAGCTTGGTGTCGGCAAATGAAAAACTGTTTTTT. Its translation: CASSLVSANEKLFF.